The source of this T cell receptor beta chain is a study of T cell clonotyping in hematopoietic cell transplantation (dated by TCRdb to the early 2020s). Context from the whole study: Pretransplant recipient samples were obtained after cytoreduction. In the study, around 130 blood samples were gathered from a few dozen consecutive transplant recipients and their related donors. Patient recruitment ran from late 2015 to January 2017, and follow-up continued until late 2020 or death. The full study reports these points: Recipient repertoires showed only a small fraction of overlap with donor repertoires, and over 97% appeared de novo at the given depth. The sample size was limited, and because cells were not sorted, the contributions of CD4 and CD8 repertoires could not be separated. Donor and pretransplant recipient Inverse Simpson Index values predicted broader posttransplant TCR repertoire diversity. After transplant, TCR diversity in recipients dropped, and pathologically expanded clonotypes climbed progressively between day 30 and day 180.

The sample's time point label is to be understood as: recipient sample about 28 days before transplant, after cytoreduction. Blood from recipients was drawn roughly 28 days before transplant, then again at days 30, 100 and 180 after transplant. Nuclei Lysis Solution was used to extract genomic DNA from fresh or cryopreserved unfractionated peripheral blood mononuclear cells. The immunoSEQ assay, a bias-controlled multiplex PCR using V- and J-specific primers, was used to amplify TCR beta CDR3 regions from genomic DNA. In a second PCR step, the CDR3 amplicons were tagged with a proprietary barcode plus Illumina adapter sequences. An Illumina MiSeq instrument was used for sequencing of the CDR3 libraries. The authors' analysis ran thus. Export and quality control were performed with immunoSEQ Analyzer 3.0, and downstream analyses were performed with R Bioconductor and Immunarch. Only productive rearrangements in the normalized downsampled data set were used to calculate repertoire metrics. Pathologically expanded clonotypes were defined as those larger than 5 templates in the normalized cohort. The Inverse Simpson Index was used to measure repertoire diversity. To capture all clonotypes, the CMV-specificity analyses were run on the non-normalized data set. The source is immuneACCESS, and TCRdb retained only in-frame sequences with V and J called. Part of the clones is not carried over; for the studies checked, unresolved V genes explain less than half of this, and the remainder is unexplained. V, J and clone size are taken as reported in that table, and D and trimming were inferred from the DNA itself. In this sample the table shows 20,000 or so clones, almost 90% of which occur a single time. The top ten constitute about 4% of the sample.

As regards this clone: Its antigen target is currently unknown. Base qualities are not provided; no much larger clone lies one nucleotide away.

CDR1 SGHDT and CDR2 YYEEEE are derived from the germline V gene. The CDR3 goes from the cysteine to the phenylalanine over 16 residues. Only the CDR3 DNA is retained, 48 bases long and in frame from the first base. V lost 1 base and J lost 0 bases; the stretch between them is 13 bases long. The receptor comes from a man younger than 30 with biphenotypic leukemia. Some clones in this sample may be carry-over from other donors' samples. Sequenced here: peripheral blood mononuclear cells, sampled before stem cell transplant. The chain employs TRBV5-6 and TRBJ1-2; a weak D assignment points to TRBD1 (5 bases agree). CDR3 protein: CASSLSGTTANYGYTF. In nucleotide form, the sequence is TGTGCCAGCAGCTTGTCAGGGACCACAGCTAACTATGGCTACACCTTC.